This entry features one T cell receptor beta chain sequence. A read error is possible here, since a much larger clone lies one base away. The time point is: newly diagnosed GD, antithyroid drugs for less than 3 months. There was RNA extracted from PBMCs, and the TCR library was made from it. This sample stems from a study of regulatory T cells in long-lasting Graves disease. Study in general: Less than 3 months of antithyroid drugs had been taken by newly diagnosed Graves' patients.

iRepertoire HTBI primers and Arm-PCR of CDR3 regions built TCR beta libraries. MiXCR, applied by TCRdb to the multiplex PCR reads, yields one record per CDR3 protein. Of approximately 480,000 distinct CDR3 sequences listed, around 16% were seen once; the top ten hold 9% to 15%. Germline-derived CDR1 and CDR2 are DFQATT and SNEGSKA (reference sequence). V shed 5 bases, J shed 0 bases, and the junction held 8 bases outside the gene matches. The length of the CDR3 is 16 residues. The sample also formed part of further work on T cells in Graves' hyperthyroidism and ophthalmopathy. That study adds: In making diagnoses, clinical symptoms, serum thyroxine and TRAb, thyroid ultrasound and orbital computed tomography were all used. During a first-round RT-PCR of the TCR CDR3, the HTBI primer set was used.

The source was peripheral blood mononuclear cells (PBMCs), collected at new diagnosis, from a patient treated with antithyroid drugs. This chain links TRBV20-1 with TRBJ1-5; 9 bases are a match to TRBD1. This clonotype was sampled from a man in his forties with Graves disease. The CDR3 loop is CSAPRTGDYSNQPQHF. The CDR3, as DNA: TGCAGTGCTCCTCGGACAGGGGATTATAGCAATCAGCCCCAGCATTTT.